This TCR beta chain was captured by sequencing in a study of blood T cell repertoires in COVID-19. Study summary: COVID-19 samples from acute and convalescent phases originated in the United States, Italy and Spain. T cells, B-cell-depleted T cells, or PBMCs provided the cDNA or gDNA that served as material.

Original handling: Researchers report that nucleated cell counts were estimated from reference gene primer amplification. The data were produced by immunoSEQ multiplex PCR, yet TCRdb's version contains in-frame clones alone and is incomplete. V and J calls and clone size follow that table, whereas D and trimming were derived from the DNA. The repertoire holds about 190,000 clones, with 78% as singletons. Source material: peripheral blood. This clonotype was obtained from a woman of 80 years or more with active or convalescent COVID-19.

The CDR3 reads CASSFRLTDLYGYTF. CDR3 bases: TGCGCCAGCAGCTTCCGGCTAACAGACCTCTATGGCTACACCTTC. The chain recombines TRBV5-1 with TRBJ1-2; unclear D gene. The CDR3 is made up of 15 amino acids. Germline V gene sequence: CDR1 SGHRS, CDR2 YFSETQ. Trimming removed 2 bases from V and 4 bases from J, with 15 bases in between.